This is a list of T cell receptor beta chains from one sample in a study of technical replicates of blood from a handful of donors. TCRdb keeps only in-frame clones here, not all; method: immunoSEQ multiplex PCR. The repertoire has over 85,000 clones, 85% to 95% of them found once; the top ten carry about 0.23%. The sample was T cells isolated from PBMCs. These TCRs come from a human donor in good health. The conserved cysteine and the conserved F or W are not part of the CDR3 here.

v_call cdr3_aa
TRBV11-2 ASSLERDRGYYGYT
TRBV5-4 ASRLLSSTDTQY
TRBV20-1 SASGTDTQY
TRBV6-5 ASSYSTVSYEQY
TRBV7-9 ASSSDPGQAYGYT
TRBV6-1 ASSVGAAYEQY
TRBV5-5 ASSRDRGTSSGANVLT
TRBV10-3 AISEITPKGGFTGELF
TRBV18 ASCRDKYTEQF
TRBV27 ASSPWSLNTEAF
TRBV15 ATSRAGTGGFEQY
TRBV4-1 ASSQDPRGEQPQH
TRBV6-5 ASSLGRNTEAF
TRBV12-5 ASGLVQGVWPIYGYT
TRBV7-2 ASGLAPANEQF
TRBV28 ASSLLQEPQH
TRBV4-1 ASSLQGASNTGELF
TRBV6-6 ASSYSYRGRDAF
TRBV6-1 ASTTRGSGRPEQY
TRBV5-1 ASSGAGGRTYEQY
TRBV7-6 ASSLAREVETQY
TRBV27 ASSLSGQRDGYT
TRBV15 ATSRDRQNYGYT
TRBV5-1 ASSLNRDEAF
TRBV28 ASTLDRGDHSNQPQH
TRBV6-6 ASSLGGEGYGYT
TRBV29-1 SVVQGPDGNTIY
TRBV5-6 ASSFWYRGIRNTIY
TRBV7-2 ASSKTSGSVELF
TRBV4-2 ASSPLAGYGDTQY
TRBV19 ASSDQGDNEQF
TRBV4-2 ASSQDRGQGRSSYEQY
TRBV6-1 ASRKTDSYEQY
TRBV14 ASSPWTSGSTGTFYEQY
TRBV13 ASSLEGLGRQNGYT
TRBV29-1 SVPDRGSTNEKLF